The following is a TCR beta chain sequence with its context. Its antigen is still unknown. This CDR3 is built from 15 residues. V was cut by 2 bases and J by 7 bases, with 17 bases left in between. Germline values: CDR1 MNHEY, CDR2 SVGAGI. This sample is part of a study of shared clonotypes between healthy human individuals. Study outcomes and limitations: Richness estimates generally favored naive over memory subsets. Represented diversity (both genetic and exposure-history) was limited by the small number of donors.

Profiled with immunoSEQ multiplex PCR; TCRdb holds only in-frame clones, not every one. The table shows about 1 million clones, with about three quarters occurring only once. The origin of this receptor is a man younger than 30 in good health. The sequencing input was memory CD4+ T cells sorted from blood. Subset specified: CD45RA-negative fraction. The chain joins TRBV6-5 to TRBJ2-5; perhaps TRBD2 as D (6 bases). In DNA, the CDR3 is TGTGCCAGCAGTTACGCTGGGGACTTCAAAGGGACCCAGTACTTC. Protein product: CASSYAGDFKGTQYF.